The 25 T cell receptor beta chains in this list originate from one sample, sequenced in a study of OX40 agonist ivuxolimab in advanced cancers. Clones were read by immunoSEQ multiplex PCR, and TCRdb kept only the in-frame ones, dropping some. The sample holds 85,000 to 90,000 clones, about 93% seen once. The sequencing here drew on CD4+ or CD8+ T cells sorted from blood, taken in a trial of the OX40 agonist ivuxolimab. Receptor source: an adult with an advanced solid tumor such as melanoma, head and neck, liver or kidney cancer.

The chain uses TRBV27 and TRBJ1-5; TRBD1 matches 7 bases. Germline CDR1 and CDR2: MNHEY and SMNVEV (reference sequence). The CDR3 has 13 residues. V lost 6 bases, J lost 7 bases, and 6 bases stayed unmatched. The CDR3 is CASSLDRVQPQHF. In DNA, the CDR3 is TGTGCCAGCAGCTTAGACAGGGTGCAGCCCCAGCATTTT.

The chain joins TRBV19 to TRBJ2-7; D is possibly TRBD1 or TRBD2 (5 bases each). Trimming took 6 bases from V and 0 from J, leaving 15 bases between them. The germline gives CDR1 LNHDA, CDR2 SQIVND (reference sequence). This CDR3 comprises 15 residues. In DNA, the CDR3 is TGTGCCAGTAGGGAGACCGGGACGGGCTCCTACGAGCAGTACTTC. As protein: CASRETGTGSYEQYF.

The chain has TRBV18 and TRBJ1-3, with D uncertain. The CDR3 consists of 17 residues. Deletions cut 1 base from V and 0 bases from J, with 13 bases between. CDR1 KGHSH and CDR2 LQKENI come from the germline V gene. The DNA of the CDR3 is TGTGCCAGCTCACCACTAGTACAGCGAAACTCTGGAAACACCATATATTTT. It yields the protein CASSPLVQRNSGNTIYF.

The chain has TRBV7-8 and TRBJ1-4, with 10 bases that match TRBD1. In germline, CDR1 is SGHVS, CDR2 FQNEAQ. V lost 3 bases and J lost 7; bases outside the gene matches: 5. The CDR3 totals 15 residues. The CDR3 loop reads CASSLEWTGGEKLFF. For the CDR3, the DNA is TGTGCCAGCAGCTTGGAGTGGACAGGGGGTGAAAAACTGTTTTTT.

The chain couples TRBV7-9 to TRBJ2-7; D is possibly TRBD1 or TRBD2 (6 bases each). Between the trimmed V and J ends, which lost 5 bases and 6 bases, there was a span of 8 bases. CDR1 and CDR2 (germline): SEHNR, FQNEAQ (reference sequence). There are 11 residues in the CDR3. The CDR3 protein is CASSRGLEQYF. The CDR3 nucleotides are TGTGCCAGCAGCCGGGGGCTCGAGCAGTACTTC.

The CDR3 spells CASSFARQETQYF. The DNA for the CDR3 is TGTGCCAGCAGTTTTGCACGCCAAGAGACCCAGTACTTC. The rearrangement joins TRBV25-1 to TRBJ2-5; D gene unclear. Germline V gene lookup returns CDR1 MGHDK and CDR2 SYGVNS. This CDR3 has 13 amino acids. Trimming pared 5 bases from V and 1 base from J, leaving 8 bases between.

A single count supports this clone. V is TRBV28 and J is TRBJ2-1; D gene ambiguous. The V gene lost 2 bases and the J gene lost 4 bases, with 6 bases spanning the gap. The length of the CDR3 is 13 residues. The germline gives CDR1 MDHEN, CDR2 SYDVKM. CDR3 bases: TGTGCCAGCAGTTTAGTCCAGTACAATGAGCAGTTCTTC. This codes for CASSLVQYNEQFF.

CDR3 in amino acids: CSVGGDRGWSTDTQYF. Written as DNA, the CDR3 is TGCAGCGTTGGGGGGGACAGGGGCTGGAGCACAGATACGCAGTATTTT. This sequence joins TRBV29-1 and TRBJ2-3; 10 bases agree with TRBD1. The CDR3 length is 16 residues. The V segment lost 4 bases and the J segment 0 bases; nucleotides outside the gene matches: 7. Germline V gene lookup returns CDR1 SQVTM and CDR2 ANQGSEA.

The CDR3 DNA sequence: TGTGCCATCAGAGCCGGGACAGGGGGTGAAAAACTGTTTTTT. Its translation: CAIRAGTGGEKLFF. V usage is TRBV10-3 and J usage is TRBJ1-4; TRBD1 aligns across 11 bases. The V gene's germline CDR1 is ENHRY and CDR2 SYGVKD. The V and J ends lost 6 bases and 7 bases, in that order; junction bases with no gene match: 4. CDR3 length: 14 amino acids.

The V gene is TRBV2, the J gene TRBJ2-5, with D perhaps being TRBD1 or TRBD2 (6 bases each). Trimming cost V 4 bases and J 1 base, with 13 bases left between them. Per the germline V gene, CDR1 is SNHLY and CDR2 is FYNNEI. This CDR3 has 15 residues. CDR3: CASSARGHSQETQYF. The CDR3 nucleotides are TGTGCCAGCAGTGCCCGGGGGCACTCCCAAGAGACCCAGTACTTC.

The CDR3 DNA sequence: TGCGCCAGCAGCCAAGCGCGGGCAGGGCGGGAAAAACTGTTTTTT. The encoded protein is CASSQARAGREKLFF. The chain couples TRBV4-3 to TRBJ1-4; possibly TRBD1 for D (5 bases). The CDR3 totals 15 residues. Germline CDR1 LGHNA, CDR2 YSLEER. The ends were cut back, 1 base at V and 8 bases at J, with 14 bases in the middle.

The chain employs TRBV7-3 and TRBJ1-2; 10 bases line up with TRBD1. This CDR3 is built from 17 residues. Germline loops: CDR1 SGHTA, CDR2 FQGTGA. J was trimmed by 5 bases and V by 3 bases; bases with no gene match: 12. CDR3: CASSFGTGQGTGYGYTF. DNA for the CDR3: TGTGCCAGCAGCTTCGGGACGGGACAGGGGACCGGGTATGGCTACACCTTC.

J is TRBJ2-7 and V is TRBV7-2, with D possibly being TRBD1 (5 bases). The CDR3 covers 14 residues. The germline V and J ends were trimmed by 5 bases and 6 bases, with 17 bases remaining between them. Germline-derived CDR1 and CDR2 are SGHTA and FQGNSA. CDR3 DNA: TGTGCCAGCAGCCTAGGACGGACAACGGGCGAGCAGTACTTC. Protein product: CASSLGRTTGEQYF.

The genes are TRBV28 and TRBJ1-2; maybe TRBD1 (5 bases). This CDR3 contains 12 residues. Germline values: CDR1 MDHEN, CDR2 SYDVKM. V was shortened by 3 bases and J by 4 bases, with 6 bases between the two germline ends. This CDR3 is CASSFDSYGYTF. The CDR3 DNA follows: TGTGCCAGCAGTTTCGACAGCTATGGCTACACCTTC.

This chain connects TRBV28 to TRBJ2-2; TRBD2 agrees at 8 bases. The CDR3 has 16 residues. Germline V CDR1 and CDR2: MDHEN, SYDVKM. V dropped 2 bases and J dropped 4; count of bases not matched to a gene: 6. In nucleotides, the CDR3 is TGTGCCAGCAGTTTAGTTGGACTAGCTTTCACCGGGGAGCTGTTTTTT. Protein: CASSLVGLAFTGELFF.

The rearrangement links TRBV5-1 to TRBJ1-4, with 9 bases identical to TRBD1. The germline CDR1 and CDR2 sequences are SGHRS and YFSETQ. The CDR3 contains 15 residues. V was clipped by 1 base and J by 4 bases; unmatched bases: 2. CDR3 DNA sequence: TGCGCCAGCAGCTTGATGACAGGGGGTAATGAAAAACTGTTTTTT. Its protein product is CASSLMTGGNEKLFF.

V gene TRBV30 combines with J gene TRBJ2-1; 8 nucleotides match TRBD2. The trim removed 2 bases at V and 1 base at J, leaving 10 bases unmatched. The germline gives CDR1 GTSNPN, CDR2 SVGIG (reference sequence). CDR3 size: 17 residues. CDR3 residues: CAWSQSLAADSYNEQFF. The CDR3 DNA is TGTGCCTGGAGTCAATCACTAGCGGCTGATTCCTACAATGAGCAGTTCTTC. The full variable domain, rest sourced from reference TRBV30 and TRBJ2-1, is SQTIHQWPATLVQPVGSPLSLECTVEGTSNPNLYWYRQAAGRGLQLLFYSVGIGQISSEVPQNLSASRPQDRQFILSSKKLLLSDSGFYLCAWSQSLAADSYNEQFFGPGTRLTVL.

The V and J genes are TRBV9 and TRBJ2-1; D is undetermined. Germline-derived CDR1 and CDR2 are SGDLS and YYNGEE. CDR3 length: 15 amino acids. With 5 bases removed from V and 0 bases from J, the gap between germline ends came to 12 bases. The CDR3 region is CASSVTPSSYNEQFF. Written as DNA, the CDR3 is TGTGCCAGCAGTGTGACACCGAGCTCCTACAATGAGCAGTTCTTC. Drawing the rest from reference TRBV9 and TRBJ2-1, the complete variable domain is DSGVTQTPKHLITATGQRVTLRCSPRSGDLSVYWYQQSLDQGLQFLIQYYNGEERAKGNILERFSAQQFPDLHSELNLSSLELGDSALYFCASSVTPSSYNEQFFGPGTRLTVL.

The chain employs TRBV28 and TRBJ1-4; D not resolved. The V gene lost 6 bases and the J gene lost 0 bases, with 11 bases spanning the gap. CDR1 MDHEN and CDR2 SYDVKM come from the germline V gene. The CDR3 totals 15 residues. The CDR3 DNA reads TGTGCCAGCAGCCCGGGCGATTCAACTAATGAAAAACTGTTTTTT. Translated, it gives CASSPGDSTNEKLFF.

The rearrangement links TRBV28 to TRBJ2-4; D remains unclear. From germline, CDR1 is MDHEN and CDR2 SYDVKM. Trimming stripped 4 bases from V and 0 bases from J, with 10 bases between. The length of the CDR3 is 15 residues. In DNA form, the CDR3 reads TGTGCCAGCAGTTCCCGGAAGTTAGCCAAAAACATTCAGTACTTC. Amino acids: CASSSRKLAKNIQYF.

A note on this clone: Sequence at one end of the junction differs from germline and may be a read error. V and J are TRBV2 and TRBJ1-1; D remains ambiguous. Per germline, CDR1 SNHLY and CDR2 FYNNEI. The CDR3 is 13 amino acids. The CDR3 spells CASSEAIRPEAFF. The CDR3 DNA sequence: TGTGCCAGCAGTGAAGCGATAAGGCCTGAGGCTTTCTTT.

The gene calls are TRBV5-1 and TRBJ2-1, with D perhaps matching TRBD1 (6 bases). The CDR3 is 17 amino acids. The germline V gene encodes CDR1 SGHRS and CDR2 YFSETQ. V was clipped by 0 bases and J by 0 bases, with 13 bases between them. In DNA form, the CDR3 reads TGCGCCAGCAGCTTGGAAGGACAGCGAAGCTCCTACAATGAGCAGTTCTTC. Its protein is CASSLEGQRSSYNEQFF.

The chain uses TRBV28 and TRBJ2-7; 7 nucleotides match TRBD1. V lost 3 bases, J lost 5 bases, and 10 bases stayed unmatched. CDR3 length: 15 residues. Germline values: CDR1 MDHEN, CDR2 SYDVKM. The CDR3, as DNA: TGTGCCAGCAGTTTCCCCGCAGGGGGATCCCACGAGCAGTACTTC. Translation: CASSFPAGGSHEQYF.

The CDR3 here is CASSLQTSGSRTGELFF. DNA of the CDR3: TGCGCCAGCAGCTTGCAGACTAGCGGGAGTCGTACCGGGGAGCTGTTTTTT. This rearrangement joins TRBV5-1 to TRBJ2-2, with 12 bases fitting TRBD2. From germline, CDR1 is SGHRS and CDR2 YFSETQ. The junction had 6 bases not matched to a gene; V was cut back by 1 base and J by 5 bases. The CDR3 is 17 residues long. The whole variable domain, remainder taken from reference TRBV5-1 and TRBJ2-2, is KAGVTQTPRYLIKTRGQQVTLSCSPISGHRSVSWYQQTPGQGLQFLFEYFSETQRNKGNFPGRFSGRQFSNSRSEMNVSTLELGDSALYLCASSLQTSGSRTGELFFGEGSRLTVL.

This chain links TRBV10-3 with TRBJ2-2, with 9 bases aligning to TRBD2. The germline gives CDR1 ENHRY, CDR2 SYGVKD. This CDR3 region has 15 residues. V was pared by 6 bases and J by 5 bases, with 7 bases of the junction left unmatched. The CDR3 here is CAISPSGLATGELFF. In DNA form, the CDR3 reads TGTGCCATCAGCCCCTCCGGACTAGCGACCGGGGAGCTGTTTTTT.